The rows below give T cell receptor beta chains drawn from one sample of a study of CD8+ T cells in alopecia areata. Repertoires were generated with immunoSEQ multiplex PCR, while TCRdb's copy carries only in-frame clones and drops some. The sample contains about 150,000 clones, around 47% of which appear only once. Sequenced: CD4+ T cells sorted from blood. The receptors come from a human donor with alopecia areata. The CDR3 runs from the conserved cysteine through the conserved F or W. A D gene is named only where the DNA matches it firmly. The size field is filled for only some rows; it gives once, few, many or a size class.

>-|TRBJ2-3|-|16|TRBV15
CATSILQAHSADTQYF
TGTGCCACCAGCATTTTACAGGCACACTCCGCAGATACGCAGTATTTT
>TRBD1|TRBJ1-2|few|14|TRBV4-1
CASTRQGANYGYTF
TGCGCCAGCACAAGACAGGGGGCTAATTATGGCTACACCTTC
>-|TRBJ2-1|few|12|TRBV9
CASSVGGDEQFF
TGTGCCAGCAGCGTGGGGGGCGATGAGCAGTTCTTC
>TRBD1|TRBJ1-2|-|17|TRBV6-1
CASSEALSGTGNYGYTF
TGTGCCAGCAGTGAAGCGCTGTCAGGGACAGGGAACTATGGCTACACCTTC
>-|TRBJ2-7|-|11|TRBV29-1
CSVQEWGEQYF
TGCAGCGTTCAAGAATGGGGCGAGCAGTACTTC
>-|TRBJ2-6|-|13|TRBV29-1
CSVKPSGANVLTF
TGCAGCGTTAAACCATCTGGGGCCAACGTCCTGACTTTC
>-|TRBJ2-5|-|12|TRBV29-1
CSGTGRGETQYF
TGCAGCGGAACAGGGCGGGGAGAGACCCAGTACTTC
>-|TRBJ1-1|-|15|TRBV4-1
CASSPIGQGFAEAFF
TGCGCCAGCAGCCCGATTGGGCAGGGCTTCGCTGAAGCTTTCTTT
>-|TRBJ2-1|-|13|TRBV6-1
CASSERTVFEQFF
TGTGCCAGCAGTGAACGGACAGTTTTTGAGCAGTTCTTC
>-|TRBJ1-1|few|13|TRBV29-1
CSAGRASGTEAFF
TGCAGCGCCGGAAGGGCGTCGGGCACTGAAGCTTTCTTT
>TRBD1|TRBJ1-3|few|14|TRBV7-9
CASSPPGQPNTIYF
TGTGCCAGCAGCCCGCCGGGACAGCCAAACACCATATATTTT
>-|TRBJ2-1|-|14|TRBV11-2
CASSLDLSWGEQFF
TGTGCCAGCAGCTTAGATTTGAGCTGGGGTGAGCAGTTCTTC
>-|TRBJ1-2|-|14|TRBV5-4
CASSLEWSNYGYTF
TGTGCCAGCAGCTTGGAGTGGAGTAACTATGGCTACACCTTC
>TRBD1|TRBJ2-5|-|14|TRBV27
CASSFWDRVETQYF
TGTGCCAGCAGTTTTTGGGACAGGGTAGAGACCCAGTACTTC
>-|TRBJ2-3|few|13|TRBV29-1
CSVELISTPTQYF
TGCAGCGTTGAACTTATATCTACCCCTACGCAGTATTTT
>-|TRBJ1-1|-|14|TRBV29-1
CSGRVFDMNTEAFF
TGCAGCGGTCGGGTTTTTGACATGAACACTGAAGCTTTCTTT
>-|TRBJ2-7|-|16|TRBV9
CASSPVGRAGSYEQYF
TGTGCCAGCAGCCCAGTAGGTAGAGCTGGGTCCTACGAGCAGTACTTC
>-|TRBJ2-1|once|14|TRBV9
CASSVGAWADEQFF
TGTGCCAGCAGCGTGGGAGCCTGGGCCGATGAGCAGTTCTTC
>-|TRBJ2-7|-|15|TRBV30
CAWMPRMVSAYEQYF
TGTGCCTGGATGCCCCGGATGGTTAGCGCGTACGAGCAGTACTTC
>TRBD1|TRBJ2-7|-|12|TRBV25-1
CASSGTGGEQYF
TGTGCCAGCAGTGGAACAGGGGGCGAGCAGTACTTC
>TRBD2|TRBJ2-5|-|15|TRBV5-1
CASSTGLAVGETQYF
TGCGCCAGCAGCACGGGACTAGCGGTGGGAGAGACCCAGTACTTC
>-|TRBJ2-1|few|13|TRBV29-1
CSVERTRNGEQFF
TGCAGCGTTGAACGAACCCGTAATGGTGAGCAGTTCTTC
>TRBD2|TRBJ2-3|few|15|TRBV7-2
CASSLVAGSTDTQYF
TGTGCCAGCAGCTTAGTAGCGGGAAGCACAGATACGCAGTATTTT
>-|TRBJ2-1|-|11|TRBV20-1
CSALSGAEQFF
TGCAGTGCTCTTTCCGGGGCTGAGCAGTTCTTC
>TRBD2|TRBJ2-1|few|16|TRBV7-3
CASSLTPSGRGYEQFF
TGTGCCAGCAGCTTAACACCTAGCGGGAGGGGGTATGAGCAGTTCTTC
>TRBD2|TRBJ2-1|-|15|TRBV5-1
CASTGLAGVNNEQFF
TGCGCCAGCACAGGACTAGCGGGAGTGAACAATGAGCAGTTCTTC
>-|TRBJ2-2|-|14|TRBV29-1
CSVPRTANTGELFF
TGCAGCGTTCCGAGGACAGCGAACACCGGGGAGCTGTTTTTT
>-|TRBJ2-7|-|15|TRBV7-9
CASSPRPGLSYEQYF
TGTGCCAGCAGCCCACGCCCGGGCTTATCCTACGAGCAGTACTTC
>-|TRBJ2-1|-|13|TRBV5-1
CASSLARMSEQFF
TGCGCCAGCAGCTTGGCCCGCATGTCTGAGCAGTTCTTC
>-|TRBJ1-1|-|13|TRBV9
CASSVDRNTEAFF
TGTGCCAGCAGCGTCGACAGGAACACTGAAGCTTTCTTT
>TRBD2|TRBJ2-1|few|16|TRBV6-1
CASSALAGVSYNEQFF
TGTGCCAGCAGTGCACTAGCGGGAGTATCCTACAATGAGCAGTTCTTC
>TRBD2|TRBJ2-7|-|16|TRBV7-2
CASSHTGLARLYEQYF
TGTGCCAGCAGCCATACTGGACTAGCGCGACTCTACGAGCAGTACTTC
>TRBD2|TRBJ2-3|-|14|TRBV28
CASSLRGITDTQYF
TGTGCCAGCAGTTTGCGGGGGATCACAGATACGCAGTATTTT
>TRBD2|TRBJ2-1|-|15|TRBV28
CASRPSGRLANEQFF
TGTGCCAGCAGACCTAGCGGGAGATTGGCCAATGAGCAGTTCTTC
>TRBD2|TRBJ2-1|-|17|TRBV11-1
CASSLVLRTSGRTEQFF
TGTGCCAGCAGCTTAGTCCTTAGGACTAGCGGGAGGACTGAGCAGTTCTTC